This T cell receptor beta chain was sequenced in a study of blood T cell repertoires in COVID-19 (dated by TCRdb to the early 2020s). Regarding the study in general: The collaborator samples originated in the United States, Italy and Spain and spanned the acute and convalescent phases of COVID-19. Subjects who had been exposed to COVID-19, were actively infected with it, or had recovered from it provided the deeply sampled blood TCRbeta repertoires that made up the dataset. A freely available public database, intended as a resource for researchers studying the immune response to SARS-CoV-2, is where the repertoires were released. Nearly every sample came with metadata listing a de-identified subject ID, COVID-19 status, age in years and sex. The samples were drawn from the first 160 participants of the ongoing ImmuneRACE study and from 1,254 subjects provided by 6 global collaborators. The material from the prospective study consisted of cDNA or gDNA derived from T cells, B-cell-depleted T cells, or PBMCs. Where available, HLA class I and class II types were obtained from metadata supplied by the sample provider rather than from assay-based typing.

The immunoSEQ Assay, a bias-controlled multiplex PCR, was used to amplify TCRbeta CDR3 regions from genomic DNA. Regarding the original processing steps: The number of nucleated cells in each sample was estimated by amplification of reference gene primers within the assay. To quantify the absolute abundance of each unique TCRbeta CDR3 rearrangement, sequence reads were collapsed and filtered. Productive Simpson clonality was computed per sample as the square root of Simpson's diversity index over productive rearrangements. Here the immuneACCESS table is served through TCRdb, limited to in-frame sequences with V and J called. Missing clones are a known gap in these copies; in checked studies unresolved V genes cover under half, and the rest lacks a known reason. That table furnishes V, J and clone size, whereas the DNA furnished D and trimming. The sample table holds around 200,000 clones, of which around 90% were seen once. Under 13% of the sample is held by the ten biggest clonotypes.

Participants in the prospective study were enrolled through a virtual design, were aged roughly 18 to 100 years, and lived in about 25 United States geographic areas. Cohort assignment in the prospective study relied on participant-reported clinical history from a screening survey and a study questionnaire. In the prospective study, mobile phlebotomists collected whole blood, serum and a nasopharyngeal or oropharyngeal swab from each participant. Participants in the prospective study had the option to provide additional blood draws and questionnaires over a roughly two-month period. Prospective study blood samples were shipped either frozen or at room temperature before DNA extraction. Broader findings and caveats from the paper: The amount of clinical and demographic metadata varied by source and participant and was provided uncurated.

For this chain, trimming is 10 bases at the V end and 8 bases at the J end, and the number of junction bases without a gene match is 7. Its CDR3 holds 13 amino acids, cysteine through phenylalanine. Left in the record is the CDR3 DNA by itself, 39 bases read in frame from the first base. CDR1 MNHNY and CDR2 SVGAGI are derived from the germline V gene (reference sequence). This clone was recorded a few times. Which antigen it targets is not known. No base qualities exist here, and no much larger clone lies one base off it. The sequence was obtained from a man aged 18 to 35 with acute COVID-19. What was sequenced was PBMCs or T cells enriched from blood (not recorded which). The sequence is built from TRBV6-6 and TRBJ1-6, and 8 bases in between align with TRBD1. Here is the DNA: TGTGCCACCTCGACAGGGGAGGATTCACCCCTCCACTTT. Translated, this is CATSTGEDSPLHF.